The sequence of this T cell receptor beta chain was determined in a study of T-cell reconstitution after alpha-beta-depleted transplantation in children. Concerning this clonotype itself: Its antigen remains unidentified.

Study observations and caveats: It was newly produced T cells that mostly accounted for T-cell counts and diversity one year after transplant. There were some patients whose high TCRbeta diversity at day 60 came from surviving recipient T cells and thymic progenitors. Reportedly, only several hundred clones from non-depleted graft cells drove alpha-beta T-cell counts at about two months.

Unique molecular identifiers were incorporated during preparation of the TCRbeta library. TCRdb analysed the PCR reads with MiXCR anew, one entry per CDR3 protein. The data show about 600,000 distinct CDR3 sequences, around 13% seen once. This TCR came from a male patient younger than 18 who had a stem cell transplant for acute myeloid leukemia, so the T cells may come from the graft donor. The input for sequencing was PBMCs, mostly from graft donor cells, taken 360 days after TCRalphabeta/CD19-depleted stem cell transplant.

Here the CDR3 DNA reads TGTGCCAGCAGTCCCGGACTAGCGGGGCCCGGGGAGACCCAGTACTTC. Its protein product is CASSPGLAGPGETQYF. The chain links TRBV12-3 or TRBV12-4 to TRBJ2-5, with 12 bases that match TRBD2. J was trimmed by 5 bases and V by 5 bases; bases with no gene match: 9. This CDR3 spans 16 amino acids.